The next 6 T cell receptor beta chains were all read from a single sample in a study of blood T cell repertoires in COVID-19. Only in-frame clones appear in the TCRdb table, and some are missing; sequencing was by immunoSEQ multiplex PCR. The sample holds roughly 460,000 clones, roughly 90% seen once. The sequenced sample consisted of peripheral blood. The receptors derive from a man younger than 30 with COVID-19, enrolled during active disease.

The J gene is TRBJ2-6, the V gene TRBV7-8; TRBD1 is a possible D gene (5 bases). Trimming pared 5 bases from V and 0 bases from J, leaving 11 bases between. Per the germline V gene, CDR1 is SGHVS and CDR2 is FQNEAQ. CDR3 size: 16 residues. CDR3 loop: CASSPQGNSGANVLTF. The CDR3 DNA reads TGTGCCAGCAGCCCGCAGGGCAACTCTGGGGCCAACGTCCTGACTTTC.

This chain joins TRBV19 and TRBJ1-2; D ambiguous. Trimming removed 1 base at V and 1 base at J, with 13 bases between. Germline-derived CDR1 and CDR2 are LNHDA and SQIVND (reference sequence). The CDR3 is made up of 16 amino acids. The CDR3 loop is CASSIASRGYNYGYTF. As DNA, the CDR3 is TGTGCCAGTAGTATAGCCTCGAGAGGCTATAACTATGGCTACACCTTC.

A few counts support this clone. The chain uses TRBV7-2 and TRBJ2-7; 7 nucleotides line up with TRBD1. Trimming at V came to 5 bases and at J to 0 bases, leaving 7 bases not matched to a gene. The CDR3 totals 15 residues. Germline values: CDR1 SGHTA, CDR2 FQGNSA. For the CDR3, the DNA is TGTGCCAGCAGCCTGGGACAGCTCCTCTCCTACGAGCAGTACTTC. Its protein product is CASSLGQLLSYEQYF. Using reference TRBV7-2 and TRBJ2-7 for the parts outside the CDR3, the full variable domain is GAGVSQSPSNKVTEKGKDVELRCDPISGHTALYWYRQSLGQGLEFLIYFQGNSAPDKSGLPSDRFSAERTGGSVSTLTIQRTQQEDSAVYLCASSLGQLLSYEQYFGPGTRLTVT.

V is TRBV12-5 and J is TRBJ2-3; 11 bases are a match to TRBD2. Germline trimming cut 2 bases from V and 2 bases from J; bases unmatched to any gene: 9. CDR1 LGHNT and CDR2 FRNRAP come from the germline V gene. The CDR3 is 18 amino acids. The CDR3, as DNA: TGTGCTAGTGGTTTGCCCCTCACTAGCGGGGGACCCACAGATACGCAGTATTTT. Protein sequence: CASGLPLTSGGPTDTQYF.

The chain recombines TRBV6-5 with TRBJ1-6, with TRBD1 matching over 7 bases. The V and J ends lost 9 bases and 7 bases, in that order; junction bases with no gene match: 9. Germline CDR1 is MNHEY and CDR2 is SVGAGI. The CDR3 is 14 amino acids. CDR3 loop: CASTGQVPNSPLHF. The CDR3, as DNA: TGTGCCAGTACCGGACAGGTACCAAATTCACCCCTCCACTTT.

V and J are TRBV7-9 and TRBJ1-2; D gene unclear. Looked up from germline, CDR1 is SEHNR and CDR2 is FQNEAQ (reference sequence). Deletions cut 3 bases from V and 2 bases from J, with 13 bases between. This CDR3 has 15 residues. This chain's CDR3 is CASSFARRFNYGYTF. In nucleotides, the CDR3 is TGTGCCAGCAGCTTTGCGAGGAGGTTCAACTATGGCTACACCTTC.